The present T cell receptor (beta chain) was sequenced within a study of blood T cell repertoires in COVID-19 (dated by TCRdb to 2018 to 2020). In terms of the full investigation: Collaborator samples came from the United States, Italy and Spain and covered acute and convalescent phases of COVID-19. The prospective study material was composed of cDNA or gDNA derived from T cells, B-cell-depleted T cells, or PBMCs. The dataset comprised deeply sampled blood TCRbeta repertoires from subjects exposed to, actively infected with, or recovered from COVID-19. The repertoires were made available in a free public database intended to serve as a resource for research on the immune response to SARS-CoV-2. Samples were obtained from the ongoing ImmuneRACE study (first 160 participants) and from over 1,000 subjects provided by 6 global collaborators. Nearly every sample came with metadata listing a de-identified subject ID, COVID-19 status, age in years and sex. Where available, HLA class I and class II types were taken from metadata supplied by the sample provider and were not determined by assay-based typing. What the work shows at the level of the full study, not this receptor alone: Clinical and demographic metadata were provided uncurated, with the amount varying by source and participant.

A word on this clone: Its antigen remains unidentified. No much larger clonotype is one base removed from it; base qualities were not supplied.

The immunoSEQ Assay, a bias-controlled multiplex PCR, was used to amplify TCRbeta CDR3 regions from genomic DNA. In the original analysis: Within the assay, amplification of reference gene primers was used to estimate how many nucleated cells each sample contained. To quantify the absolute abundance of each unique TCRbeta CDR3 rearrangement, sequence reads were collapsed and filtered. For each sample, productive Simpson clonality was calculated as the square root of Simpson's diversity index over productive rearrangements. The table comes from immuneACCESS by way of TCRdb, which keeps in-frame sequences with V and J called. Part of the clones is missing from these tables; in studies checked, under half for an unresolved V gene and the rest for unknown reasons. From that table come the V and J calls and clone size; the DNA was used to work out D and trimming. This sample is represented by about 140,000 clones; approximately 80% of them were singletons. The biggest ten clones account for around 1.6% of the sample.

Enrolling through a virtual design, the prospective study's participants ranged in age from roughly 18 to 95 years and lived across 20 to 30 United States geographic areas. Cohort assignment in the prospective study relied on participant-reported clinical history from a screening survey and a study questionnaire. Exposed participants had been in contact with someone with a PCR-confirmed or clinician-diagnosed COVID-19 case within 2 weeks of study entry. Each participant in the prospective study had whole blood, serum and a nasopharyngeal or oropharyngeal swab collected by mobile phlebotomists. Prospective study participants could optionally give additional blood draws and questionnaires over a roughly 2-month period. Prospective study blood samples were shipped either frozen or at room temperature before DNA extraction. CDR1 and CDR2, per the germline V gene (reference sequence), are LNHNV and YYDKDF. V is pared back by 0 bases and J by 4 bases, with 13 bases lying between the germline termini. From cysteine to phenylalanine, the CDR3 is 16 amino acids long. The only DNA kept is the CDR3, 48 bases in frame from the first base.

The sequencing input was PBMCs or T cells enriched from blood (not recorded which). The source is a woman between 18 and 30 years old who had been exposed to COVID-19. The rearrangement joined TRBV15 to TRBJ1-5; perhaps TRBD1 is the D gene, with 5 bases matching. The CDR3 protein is CATSRDSGTENQPQHF. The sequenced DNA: TGTGCCACCAGCAGAGACTCCGGGACTGAGAATCAGCCCCAGCATTTT.